One and the same sample provided the 5 T cell receptor beta chains below, sequenced in a study of T cell repertoires in cytomegalovirus infection (dated by TCRdb to between 2018 and 2020). The run used an Illumina HiSeq 1500. The raw public data were reprocessed by TCRdb itself: fastp quality trimming at Q25, MiXCR clonotype calling, in-frame beta chains only. Merged by CDR3 protein, the rows form single entries marked with the most common genes and DNA. The table for this sample lists approximately 400,000 distinct CDR3 sequences; about 33% of them were counted only once. The ten top clones hold approximately 13% of the sample. Material for sequencing was PBMCs. All receptors derive from a human donor in good health (CMV status not recorded). Some clones in this sample may be carry-over from other donors' samples.

The table lists this clonotype with many counts. The rearrangement joins TRBV14 to TRBJ2-1, with D unresolved. Germline CDR1 reads SGHDN; CDR2 reads FVKESK. The CDR3 has 13 amino acids. V was cut by 0 bases and J by 13 bases, with 13 bases left in between. The CDR3 is CASSQDLIRPQFF. Written as DNA, the CDR3 is TGTGCCAGCAGCCAAGATCTGATACGACCTCAGTTCTTC.

This clonotype was seen ten or more times. The CDR3 nucleotides are TGTGCCAGCAGCTATGGACCGACATTGAATGTGGACACTGAAGCTTTCTTT. Amino acids: CASSYGPTLNVDTEAFF. The chain is built from TRBV7-2 and TRBJ1-1; no reliable D call. Trimming pared 4 bases from V and 3 bases from J, leaving 21 bases between. The germline CDR1 and CDR2 sequences are SGHTA and FQGNSA. CDR3 size: 17 residues.

This clonotype was counted a few times. This chain connects TRBV6-6 to TRBJ1-3; 9 nucleotides agree with TRBD1. Germline values: CDR1 MNHNY, CDR2 SVGAGI (reference sequence). The J segment lost 2 bases and the V segment lost 6 bases, leaving 8 bases of the junction unmatched. The CDR3 contains 16 residues. The CDR3, as DNA: TGTGCCAGCAGAACCGGGACAGGGTTCCCTGGAAACACCATATATTTT. Amino acids: CASRTGTGFPGNTIYF.

Notes on this clonotype: The germline gene is not matched at one end of the junction; a read error may be the cause. The gene calls are TRBV15 and TRBJ2-5; 10 bases are a match to TRBD2. There are 15 residues in the CDR3. The germline gives CDR1 LNHNV, CDR2 YYDKDF (reference sequence). The CDR3 DNA sequence: TGTGCCACCACCAGAAGAAGCGGGGGGGGAGAGACCCAGTACTTC. Its protein is CATTRRSGGGETQYF.

V gene TRBV7-9 combines with J gene TRBJ1-5; D not certain. The CDR3 covers 12 residues. Trimming pared 5 bases from V and 3 bases from J, leaving 5 bases between. CDR1 SEHNR and CDR2 FQNEAQ come from the germline V gene (reference sequence). The CDR3 reads CASSNLNQPQHF. As DNA, the CDR3 is TGTGCCAGCAGCAACCTCAATCAGCCCCAGCATTTT.